The clone carrying this TCR beta chain was counted many times. Every patient underwent thyroid surgery untreated. TCRdb reassembled clones from the PCR reads with MiXCR. The sample shows tens of thousands of clones, 25% of them seen only once. Germline loops: CDR1 SGDLS, CDR2 YYNGEE. V lost 0 bases and J lost 0, with 13 bases in between. CDR3 length: 16 amino acids. This entry belongs to a study of metastatic and nonmetastatic thyroid tumors. Whole-study context: Across blood and tumor or nodule tissue, repertoires from malignant and benign thyroid patients were compared with one another.

Sequencing was carried out using blood. The V call is TRBV9, the J call TRBJ2-7, with D perhaps TRBD2 (6 bases). The sequence derives from a female donor with papillary thyroid cancer or a benign thyroid nodule (not recorded which). Some clones in this sample may be carry-over from other donors' samples. CDR3 sequence (DNA): TGTGCCAGCAGCGTAGATCTGCGGGGAAGCTCCTACGAGCAGTACTTC. This sequence encodes CASSVDLRGSSYEQYF.